The 13 T cell receptor beta chains below all came from one sample that was sequenced in a study of T cell responses to AZD1222 COVID-19 vaccine. TCRdb keeps only in-frame clones here, not all; method: immunoSEQ multiplex PCR. The table records 75,000 to 100,000 clones, more than 75% of them present only once. The sequenced sample was peripheral blood, obtained on day 0 of AZD1222 vaccination. Receptor source: an adult in good health.

The chain links TRBV10-3 to TRBJ1-1; no firm D call. The V gene's germline CDR1 is ENHRY and CDR2 SYGVKD. With 2 bases removed from V and 5 bases from J, the gap between germline ends came to 9 bases. The CDR3 is 13 amino acids. CDR3 protein: CAISENRETEAFF. The CDR3 DNA sequence: TGTGCCATCAGTGAGAACCGGGAGACTGAAGCTTTCTTT.

The chain joins TRBV11-2 to TRBJ1-1, with D unresolved. The CDR3 has 13 residues. Germline values: CDR1 SGHAT, CDR2 FQNNGV. Trimming pared 0 bases from V and 1 base from J, leaving 3 bases between. CDR3: CASSLDGNTEAFF. CDR3 nucleotide sequence: TGTGCCAGCAGCTTAGATGGGAACACTGAAGCTTTCTTT.

The gene calls are TRBV27 and TRBJ2-2, with D unresolved. The V gene lost 3 bases and the J gene lost 1 base, with 9 bases spanning the gap. This CDR3 region has 15 residues. Germline CDR1 and CDR2: MNHEY and SMNVEV (reference sequence). The CDR3 sequence is CASSFGLLNTGELFF. The CDR3 DNA sequence: TGTGCCAGCAGTTTTGGGCTTTTGAACACCGGGGAGCTGTTTTTT.

The rearrangement links TRBV5-1 to TRBJ2-7; D unresolved. The germline V gene has CDR1 SGHRS and CDR2 YFSETQ. CDR3 size: 14 residues. Trimming removed 0 bases from V and 2 bases from J, with 9 bases in between. The CDR3 loop is CASSLALGTYEQYF. The CDR3 region has the DNA TGCGCCAGCAGCTTGGCTCTGGGGACCTACGAGCAGTACTTC.

The gene calls are TRBV3-1 (or the pseudogene TRBV3-2) and TRBJ2-7; TRBD1 agrees at 10 bases. V shed 6 bases, J shed 6 bases, and the junction held 14 bases outside the gene matches. Germline loops: CDR1 LGHDT, CDR2 YNNKEL (reference sequence). There are 16 residues in the CDR3. In nucleotides, the CDR3 is TGTGCCAGCAGTCAGGAAACCGGGACAGGGGATGGCGAGCAGTACTTC. Its protein product is CASSQETGTGDGEQYF.

This sequence joins TRBV19 and TRBJ2-5, with 9 bases identical to TRBD2. The CDR3 loop spans 14 amino acids. Trimming at V came to 5 bases and at J to 4 bases, leaving 5 bases not matched to a gene. From germline, CDR1 is LNHDA and CDR2 SQIVND (reference sequence). In DNA form, the CDR3 reads TGTGCCAGTAGTTGGCGGGAGGGCACAGAGACCCAGTACTTC. It yields the protein CASSWREGTETQYF.

The chain joins TRBV6-6 to TRBJ1-1, with D unresolved. The CDR3 is 13 amino acids. The V gene's germline CDR1 is MNHNY and CDR2 SVGAGI (reference sequence). With 6 bases removed from V and 1 base from J, the gap between germline ends came to 9 bases. The CDR3 here is CASRGPGNTEAFF. CDR3 DNA: TGTGCCAGCAGAGGACCGGGGAACACTGAAGCTTTCTTT.

The V call is TRBV5-5, the J call TRBJ1-1, with 9 positions matching TRBD1. Germline CDR1 is SGHKS and CDR2 is YYEKEE (reference sequence). Trimming at V came to 2 bases and at J to 7 bases, leaving 6 bases not matched to a gene. This CDR3 contains 14 residues. The CDR3 is CASSFDRGVIEAFF. For the CDR3, the DNA is TGTGCCAGCAGCTTTGACAGGGGGGTTATTGAAGCTTTCTTT. Drawing the rest from reference TRBV5-5 and TRBJ1-1, the complete variable domain is DAGVTQSPTHLIKTRGQQVTLRCSPISGHKSVSWYQQVLGQGPQFIFQYYEKEERGRGNFPDRFSARQFPNYSSELNVNALLLGDSALYLCASSFDRGVIEAFFGQGTRLTVV.

This clone was counted once. The CDR3 DNA follows: TGTGCCAGCAGACCTAGCGGAGAGACCCAGTACTTC. Translated, it gives CASRPSGETQYF. This chain links TRBV7-9 with TRBJ2-5, with TRBD2 matching 7 bases. V lost 6 bases, J lost 4 bases, and 2 bases stayed unmatched. CDR1 is SEHNR and CDR2 is FQNEAQ in the germline V gene (reference sequence). This CDR3 comprises 12 residues. The whole variable domain, remainder taken from reference TRBV7-9 and TRBJ2-5, is DTGVSQNPRHKITKRGQNVTFRCDPISEHNRLYWYRQTLGQGPEFLTYFQNEAQLEKSRLLSDRFSAERPKGSFSTLEIQRTEQGDSAMYLCASRPSGETQYFGPGTRLLVL.

The rearrangement links TRBV6-1 to TRBJ1-5; TRBD1 might be the D (6 bases). CDR1 and CDR2 from the germline V gene are MNHNS and SASEGT. CDR3 size: 13 residues. V was trimmed by 3 bases and J by 9 bases, leaving 12 bases between them. The CDR3 DNA follows: TGTGCCAGCAGTGAGGGGGGCGGGCGGCCCCAGCATTTT. It codes for CASSEGGGRPQHF.

The chain uses TRBV30 and TRBJ1-2; a possible D gene is TRBD1 (6 bases). From germline, CDR1 is GTSNPN and CDR2 SVGIG (reference sequence). CDR3 length equals 11 residues. Trimming stripped 3 bases from V and 7 bases from J, with 9 bases between. The DNA for the CDR3 is TGTGCCTGGAGCAGGGGTGCTGGCTACACCTTC. Protein sequence: CAWSRGAGYTF.

This chain uses TRBV7-2 with TRBJ1-5; 9 bases match TRBD1. The length of the CDR3 is 17 residues. Trimming cost V 5 bases and J 2 bases; bases outside gene matches: 10. The germline V gene encodes CDR1 SGHTA and CDR2 FQGNSA. The CDR3 sequence is CASSTQGTGRGNQPQHF. CDR3 in DNA: TGTGCCAGCAGCACACAAGGGACAGGGCGAGGCAATCAGCCCCAGCATTTT.

This rearrangement joins TRBV2 to TRBJ1-5; 7 bases align to TRBD1. Losses at the gene ends were 0 bases for V and 9 bases for J; bases not matched to a gene: 20. Germline-derived CDR1 and CDR2 are SNHLY and FYNNEI. This CDR3 spans 19 amino acids. The CDR3 nucleotides read TGTGCCAGCAGTGAAGCGTCAAGGGGGCTCGGGACAGCTGCGATGCCCCAGCATTTT. Translation: CASSEASRGLGTAAMPQHF.